This paragraph reports one TCR beta chain. Its antigen remains unidentified. Every patient had relapsed following autologous stem cell transplantation, and cohorts differed in brentuximab vedotin exposure. The data were obtained in a study of PD-1 blockade in classical Hodgkin lymphoma. Germline assignment: CDR1 KGHSH and CDR2 LQKENI. The V gene lost 3 bases and the J gene lost 6 bases, with 13 bases spanning the gap. The CDR3 covers 14 residues. Overall study findings and caveats: CD4+ TCR diversity rose significantly by C4D1, and CD8+ TCR diversity did not.

The data were produced by immunoSEQ multiplex PCR, yet TCRdb's version contains in-frame clones alone and is incomplete. The sample includes roughly 97,000 clones, roughly 88% of them seen just once. The receptor's source is a human donor with classical Hodgkin lymphoma. Source: peripheral blood mononuclear cells (PBMCs), taken at baseline. V is TRBV18 and J is TRBJ2-3, with a weak D call TRBD1 (6 bases). In DNA form, the CDR3 reads TGTGCCAGCTCACCGCCACAGGGTTTGGATACGCAGTATTTT. Translation: CASSPPQGLDTQYF.